The 31 T cell receptor beta chains below were found in one sample sequenced in a study of CD8 T cells in Susac syndrome. When the RNA was reverse transcribed, random hexamers were used with an input of about 0.5 to 1 ug. TCRdb called the immunoSEQ multiplex PCR reads again in MiXCR, with one record for every CDR3 protein. The sample includes some 190,000 distinct CDR3 sequences, 90% to 95% seen only once; the top ten take approximately 0.094%. Sequencing was performed on CD4+ T cells from PBMCs. All receptors derive from a human donor in good health.

The chain couples TRBV20-1 to TRBJ2-1; a possible D gene is TRBD1 (6 bases). V was trimmed by 5 bases and J by 8 bases, leaving 13 bases between them. Germline V gene lookup returns CDR1 DFQATT and CDR2 SNEGSKA (reference sequence). The CDR3 consists of 12 residues. The CDR3 is CSAPQGIDEQFF. CDR3 nucleotide sequence: TGCAGTGCTCCCCAGGGGATCGATGAGCAGTTCTTC.

The V call is TRBV29-1, the J call TRBJ2-7; possibly TRBD1 or TRBD2 for D (5 bases each). From germline, CDR1 is SQVTM and CDR2 ANQGSEA. This CDR3 is 13 amino acids long. The V gene lost 5 bases and the J gene lost 7 bases, with 18 bases spanning the gap. CDR3 nucleotides: TGCAGCGTTCGGGACCGCCAATCGGGTGAGCAGTACGTC. Translating gives CSVRDRQSGEQYV.

The V call is TRBV27, the J call TRBJ2-4; D possibly uses TRBD1 or TRBD2 (5 bases each). Trimming left V 6 bases short and J 6 bases short, with 15 bases between. Germline CDR1 reads MNHEY; CDR2 reads SMNVEV (reference sequence). The CDR3 loop spans 14 amino acids. The CDR3 region is CASSPGASRNIQYF. The CDR3 coding sequence is TGTGCCAGCAGCCCCGGGGCTTCCAGAAACATTCAGTACTTC.

The rearrangement uses TRBV5-4 and TRBJ2-3, with TRBD1 matching over 8 bases. The junction had 5 bases not matched to a gene; V was cut back by 4 bases and J by 1 base. This CDR3 is built from 15 residues. Per the germline V gene, CDR1 is SGHNT and CDR2 is YYREEE (reference sequence). The CDR3 spells CASSPDREGTDTQYF. The DNA of the CDR3 is TGTGCCAGCAGCCCGGACAGGGAGGGCACAGATACGCAGTATTTT.

This CDR3 is CATSSNGGNYNEQFF. CDR3 coding DNA: TGTGCCACCAGTAGTAACGGGGGGAACTACAATGAGCAGTTCTTC. J is TRBJ2-1 and V is TRBV24-1; 7 bases agree with TRBD2. Trimming cost V 6 bases and J 3 bases; bases outside gene matches: 7. This CDR3 contains 15 residues. Germline CDR1 is KGHDR and CDR2 is SFDVKD.

The chain combines TRBV27 with TRBJ2-2; D ambiguous. Trimming stripped 4 bases from V and 7 bases from J, with 4 bases between. Germline lookup yields CDR1 MNHEY and CDR2 SMNVEV (reference sequence). The CDR3 length is 11 residues. DNA of the CDR3: TGTGCCAGCAGTTGGTACGGGGAGCTGTTTTTT. It encodes CASSWYGELFF.

The J gene is TRBJ2-5, the V gene TRBV20-1; possibly TRBD1 or TRBD2 for D (5 bases each). With 6 bases removed from V and 5 bases from J, the gap between germline ends came to 13 bases. Looked up from germline, CDR1 is DFQATT and CDR2 is SNEGSKA (reference sequence). The CDR3 has 12 amino acids. CDR3 in amino acids: CSARGGSETQYF. The CDR3 DNA reads TGCAGTGCCCGTGGGGGTTCGGAGACCCAGTACTTC.

The rearrangement uses TRBV27 and TRBJ2-1; 9 bases map to TRBD2. The CDR3 runs 14 residues. Germline V gene data show CDR1 as MNHEY and CDR2 as SMNVEV (reference sequence). J lost 3 bases, V lost 5 bases, and 2 bases had no gene match. CDR3 sequence reads: CASSELAGYNEQFF. CDR3 DNA sequence: TGTGCCAGCAGTGAACTAGCGGGCTACAATGAGCAGTTCTTC.

The CDR3 bases are TGCAGTGCCCCGCAGGGCCAGGAGACCCAGTACTTC. Translated, it gives CSAPQGQETQYF. V and J are TRBV20-1 and TRBJ2-5, with a weak D call TRBD1 (5 bases). V shed 6 bases and J shed 5 bases, with 13 bases lying between them. Germline CDR1 DFQATT, CDR2 SNEGSKA (reference sequence). CDR3 length equals 12 residues.

The V call is TRBV24-1, the J call TRBJ2-1; D may be TRBD2 (5 bases). Germline CDR1 and CDR2: KGHDR and SFDVKD. The CDR3 is 14 residues long. Trimming removed 4 bases at V and 12 bases at J, with 18 bases between. The CDR3 nucleotides read TGTGCCACCAGTGACACTAGGACCGGACGTCGGCAGTTCTTC. It encodes CATSDTRTGRRQFF.

The CDR3 here is CASSPEGLAPWFGELFF. The CDR3 DNA reads TGTGCCAGCAGTCCCGAGGGACTAGCGCCCTGGTTCGGGGAGCTGTTTTTT. This rearrangement joins TRBV12-3 or TRBV12-4 to TRBJ2-2; 10 positions match TRBD2. The CDR3 sequence is 17 residues long. The ends lost 5 bases at V and 7 bases at J; junction bases unmatched: 13.

The chain uses TRBV20-1 and TRBJ1-5, with 7 bases that match TRBD1. This CDR3 has 13 amino acids. V lost 6 bases, J lost 5 bases, and 7 bases stayed unmatched. Germline V gene lookup returns CDR1 DFQATT and CDR2 SNEGSKA (reference sequence). The CDR3 region has the DNA TGCAGTGCCGGCAGGGACAGCCATCAGCCCCAGCATTTT. Translation gives CSAGRDSHQPQHF.

This chain connects TRBV9 to TRBJ1-6; D is perhaps TRBD1 (5 bases). Germline V gives CDR1 SGDLS, CDR2 YYNGEE. CDR3 length: 16 amino acids. V gave up 1 base and J gave up 5 bases, with 13 bases separating them. The CDR3 spells CASSVFPGLNNSPLHF. In nucleotides, the CDR3 is TGTGCCAGCAGCGTATTCCCAGGGCTGAATAATTCACCCCTCCACTTT.

The chain combines TRBV15 with TRBJ2-3; D is uncertain. Germline-derived CDR1 and CDR2 are LNHNV and YYDKDF (reference sequence). Trimming removed 0 bases from V and 2 bases from J, with 6 bases in between. This CDR3 is 14 amino acids long. The CDR3 here is CATSRDRDTDTQYF. The CDR3 DNA reads as TGTGCCACCAGCAGAGATCGCGACACAGATACGCAGTATTTT.

The chain is built from TRBV7-9 and TRBJ1-2; 9 nucleotides line up with TRBD1. CDR1 and CDR2 (germline): SEHNR, FQNEAQ (reference sequence). With V trimmed by 6 bases and J by 4 bases, 9 bases remained unmatched. This CDR3 region has 15 residues. The CDR3: CASRGIRDRVYGYTF. Written as DNA, the CDR3 is TGTGCCAGCAGGGGCATTAGGGACAGGGTCTATGGCTACACCTTC.

The chain is built from TRBV28 and TRBJ2-3; D is tentatively TRBD1 or TRBD2 (5 bases each). This CDR3 contains 13 residues. The V and J ends lost 10 bases and 0 bases respectively, with 11 bases between them. Per the germline V gene, CDR1 is MDHEN and CDR2 is SYDVKM. The CDR3 DNA is TGTGCCACCAGGGACCGAAGCACAGATACGCAGTATTTT. As protein: CATRDRSTDTQYF.

V usage is TRBV2 and J usage is TRBJ2-5; D is perhaps TRBD1 (5 bases). CDR3 length: 15 residues. Germline-derived CDR1 and CDR2 are SNHLY and FYNNEI. V lost 5 bases and J 2 bases, leaving 15 bases between the germline ends. DNA for the CDR3: TGTGCCAGCAGTTCCGGACCAGGGATGCAAGAGACCCAGTACTTC. Encoded protein: CASSSGPGMQETQYF.

The rearrangement uses TRBV3-1 and TRBJ1-6, with D possibly being TRBD1 (5 bases). The CDR3 is 13 residues long. Trimming removed 5 bases from V and 12 bases from J, with 14 bases in between. Per germline, CDR1 LGHDT and CDR2 YNNKEL (reference sequence). The CDR3 loop reads CASSTTGRGPLHF. In DNA, the CDR3 is TGTGCCAGCAGCACCACGGGGAGGGGACCCCTCCACTTT. The whole variable domain, filled in from reference TRBV3-1 and TRBJ1-6, reads DTAVSQTPKYLVTQMGNDKSIKCEQNLGHDTMYWYKQDSKKFLKIMFSYNNKELIINETVPNRFSPKSPDKAHLNLHINSLELGDSAVYFCASSTTGRGPLHFGNGTRLTVT.

The genes are TRBV15 and TRBJ2-7; no clear D gene. Germline V lookup: CDR1 LNHNV, CDR2 YYDKDF (reference sequence). V dropped 0 bases and J dropped 4 bases, with 4 bases sitting between them. This CDR3 has 12 amino acids. CDR3 amino acids: CATSRDRYEQYV. The CDR3 DNA sequence: TGTGCCACCAGCAGAGATCGATACGAGCAGTACGTC.

The gene calls are TRBV12-3 or TRBV12-4 and TRBJ2-7; D remains ambiguous. Trimming stripped 3 bases from V and 3 bases from J, with 9 bases between. The CDR3 has 13 residues. The CDR3 region has the DNA TGTGCCAGCAGTTTGGGCAATGACTACGAGCAGTACTTC. Translation: CASSLGNDYEQYF.

CDR3 region: CASSPGDNTEAFF. CDR3 nucleotide sequence: TGTGCCAGCAGTCCAGGAGACAACACTGAAGCTTTCTTT. The chain carries TRBV3-1 and TRBJ1-1; D gene ambiguous. Per the germline V gene, CDR1 is LGHDT and CDR2 is YNNKEL (reference sequence). The CDR3 contains 13 residues. Trimming stripped 6 bases from V and 2 bases from J, with 10 bases between.

The chain couples TRBV25-1 to TRBJ1-2; maybe TRBD1 (5 bases). Germline loops: CDR1 MGHDK, CDR2 SYGVNS. CDR3 length equals 14 residues. V lost 4 bases and J 0 bases, leaving 9 bases between the germline ends. The CDR3 bases are TGTGCCAGCAGTGCGACAGTCGCTAACTATGGCTACACCTTC. Translated, it gives CASSATVANYGYTF.

The chain links TRBV4-3 to TRBJ1-5; D uncertain. The CDR3 is 13 amino acids. Germline lookup yields CDR1 LGHNA and CDR2 YSLEER. Trimming removed 1 base at V and 6 bases at J, with 7 bases between. In nucleotides, the CDR3 is TGCGCCAGCAGCCAAGGGTCGGGTCAGCCCCAGCATTTT. Its protein product is CASSQGSGQPQHF.

The V and J genes are TRBV20-1 and TRBJ2-7; weak D call: TRBD2 (6 bases). V was shortened by 3 bases and J by 0 bases, with 15 bases between the two germline ends. The CDR3 is made up of 15 amino acids. Germline assignment: CDR1 DFQATT and CDR2 SNEGSKA (reference sequence). The CDR3 spells CSARKGSGNSYEQYF. In DNA, the CDR3 is TGCAGTGCTAGGAAGGGTAGCGGAAACTCCTACGAGCAGTACTTC.

The gene calls are TRBV7-9 and TRBJ2-1; 9 bases are a match to TRBD1. V gave up 1 base and J gave up 15 bases; unmatched junction bases: 13. The CDR3 runs 15 residues. In germline, CDR1 is SEHNR, CDR2 FQNEAQ (reference sequence). This chain's CDR3 is CASSLVVQGAAEAFF. CDR3 DNA sequence: TGTGCCAGCAGCTTAGTCGTACAGGGGGCGGCAGAAGCGTTCTTC.

This clonotype was recorded only once. The chain employs TRBV4-1 and TRBJ2-1; 7 bases line up with TRBD2. V lost 4 bases to trimming and J lost 4 bases; unmatched junction nucleotides: 13. CDR1 and CDR2 (germline): MGHRA, YSYEKL. CDR3 size: 17 residues. The chain's CDR3 is CASSPSGGAGVYNEQFF. CDR3 nucleotides: TGCGCCAGCAGCCCATCCGGAGGGGCGGGGGTGTACAATGAGCAGTTCTTC.

The chain links TRBV3-1 to TRBJ2-1, with 7 positions matching TRBD2. Germline loops: CDR1 LGHDT, CDR2 YNNKEL (reference sequence). J was trimmed by 3 bases and V by 4 bases; bases with no gene match: 9. The CDR3 length is 16 residues. Written as DNA, the CDR3 is TGTGCCAGCAGCCGCTGGAGGCTAGCGGTCTACAATGAGCAGTTCTTC. Encoded protein: CASSRWRLAVYNEQFF.

The chain links TRBV20-1 to TRBJ1-5; 9 bases are shared with TRBD1. The length of the CDR3 is 14 residues. Germline V gives CDR1 DFQATT, CDR2 SNEGSKA (reference sequence). V shed 0 bases and J 8 bases; nucleotides not matched to a gene: 5. The CDR3, as DNA: TGCAGTGCTAGAGATGGACAGGGGAGAGAGCCCCAGCATTTT. Translating it yields CSARDGQGREPQHF.

This clonotype was seen a handful of times. The CDR3 loop is CASSRRGTYNEQFF. The DNA for the CDR3 is TGTGCCAGCTCGAGGCGGGGAACCTACAATGAGCAGTTCTTC. The chain uses TRBV12-3 or TRBV12-4 and TRBJ2-1; perhaps TRBD2 as D (6 bases). The CDR3 is made up of 14 amino acids. V was pared by 8 bases and J by 2 bases, with 13 bases between.

The gene calls are TRBV29-1 and TRBJ1-4; D ambiguous. The germline V gene has CDR1 SQVTM and CDR2 ANQGSEA. Trimming shortened V by 1 base and J by 10 bases, and 19 bases separated the two germline ends. CDR3 size: 15 residues. The CDR3 DNA reads as TGCAGCGTTGAAGGGGCTCCCGCAACGAGCGGAAAACTGTTTTTT. This gives the protein CSVEGAPATSGKLFF.

The chain links TRBV20-1 to TRBJ2-1; TRBD2 matches 11 bases. Germline-derived CDR1 and CDR2 are DFQATT and SNEGSKA (reference sequence). The CDR3 extends over 16 amino acids. Trimming removed 4 bases from V and 0 bases from J; junction bases left unmatched: 5. The CDR3 reads CSAIDTSGSSYNEQFF. CDR3 in DNA: TGCAGTGCTATAGACACTAGCGGGAGCTCCTACAATGAGCAGTTCTTC.